The clone carrying this T cell receptor beta chain appeared many times. The CDR3 is 13 residues long. With V trimmed by 6 bases and J by 7 bases, 12 bases remained unmatched. The V gene's germline CDR1 is DFQATT and CDR2 SNEGSKA (reference sequence). This entry is derived from a study of blood T cells in healthy people across ages. At the level of the study: About one barcoded beta molecule per two T cells was the capture yield of template switching.

Total RNA extracted from each sample amounted to at least 6 micrograms. Combining a sample-barcoded 5' primer with a J-beta primer mix, a second PCR ran for roughly 6 to 11 cycles. With 12 random nucleotides, a template-switch adaptor tagged each individual cDNA molecule. TCRdb ran MiXCR on the 5' RACE reads and lists one entry per CDR3 protein. Counted here are approximately 670,000 distinct CDR3 sequences, over 40% occurring once; the ten biggest clones make up approximately 31%. This receptor was taken from a man older than 75 in good health. The sample was blood. The chain employs TRBV20-1 and TRBJ2-7, with TRBD2 matching 7 bases. CDR3 DNA sequence: TGCAGTGCGAAGGAGGCGGGAGACGGGGAGCAGTACTTC. Encoded protein: CSAKEAGDGEQYF.